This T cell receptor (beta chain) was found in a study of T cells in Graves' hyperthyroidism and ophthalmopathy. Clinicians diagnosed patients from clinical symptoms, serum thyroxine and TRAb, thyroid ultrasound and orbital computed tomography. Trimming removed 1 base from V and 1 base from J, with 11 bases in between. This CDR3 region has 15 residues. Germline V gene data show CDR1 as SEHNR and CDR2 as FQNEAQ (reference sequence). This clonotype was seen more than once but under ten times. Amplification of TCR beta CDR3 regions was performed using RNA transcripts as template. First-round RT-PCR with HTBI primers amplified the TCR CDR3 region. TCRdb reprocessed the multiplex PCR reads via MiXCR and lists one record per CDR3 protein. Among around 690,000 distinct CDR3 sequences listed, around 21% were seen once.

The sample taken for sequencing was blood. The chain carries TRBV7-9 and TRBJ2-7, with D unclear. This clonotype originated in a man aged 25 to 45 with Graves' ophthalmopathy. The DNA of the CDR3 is TGTGCCAGCAGCTTAGGAGTTGATCGGTCCTACGAGCAGTACTTC. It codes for CASSLGVDRSYEQYF.